This T cell receptor (beta chain) was identified during a study of immune evolution from preneoplasia to lung adenocarcinoma. Some clones are missing from TCRdb's copy, which holds only in-frame ones; the method was immunoSEQ multiplex PCR. The sample carries 7,000 to 8,500 clones, over 65% recorded once. V lost 0 bases and J lost 1, with 8 bases in between. The CDR3 runs to 15 residues. Germline loops: CDR1 SGHDT, CDR2 YYEEEE. Histologic diagnosis was independently verified by two lung pathologists. V gene TRBV5-6 combines with J gene TRBJ1-3; D remains unclear. The source of this sequence is a donor older than 65 with lung adenocarcinoma. Some clones in this sample may be carry-over from other donors' samples. The sequenced sample was FFPE atypical adenomatous hyperplasia tissue from the lung. Noted subset: atypical adenomatous hyperplasia (AAH), lung preneoplasia. The CDR3: CASSLVALSGNTIYF. In DNA, the CDR3 is TGTGCCAGCAGCTTGGTGGCCTTATCTGGAAACACCATATATTTT.